The clone carrying this TCR beta chain was seen just once. This entry belongs to a study of blood T cell repertoires in COVID-19. Study-level background: PBMCs, B-cell-depleted T cells, or T cells were the source of the cDNA or gDNA that made up the material.

Donors were grouped by their self-reported clinical history. Trimming removed 5 bases from V and 1 base from J, with 11 bases in between. This CDR3 spans 14 amino acids. Germline-derived CDR1 and CDR2 are SGHAT and FQDESV (reference sequence). In the original workflow: For nucleated cells, counts were estimated from reference gene primer amplification. Sequencing was performed with immunoSEQ multiplex PCR; in TCRdb, only in-frame clones are kept and a portion is missing. The DNA gave D and trimming, while V, J and clone size come from that table. Of roughly 280,000 clones in the sample, 85% to 90% were seen once.

The chain is built from TRBV11-1 and TRBJ1-1; no firm D call. The source material was PBMCs or T cells enriched from blood (not recorded which). The clonotype comes from a woman in her late teens or twenties who had recovered from COVID-19. The CDR3 sequence: CASSPRNKNTEAFF. The CDR3 bases are TGTGCCAGCAGCCCCCGAAACAAGAACACTGAAGCTTTCTTT.